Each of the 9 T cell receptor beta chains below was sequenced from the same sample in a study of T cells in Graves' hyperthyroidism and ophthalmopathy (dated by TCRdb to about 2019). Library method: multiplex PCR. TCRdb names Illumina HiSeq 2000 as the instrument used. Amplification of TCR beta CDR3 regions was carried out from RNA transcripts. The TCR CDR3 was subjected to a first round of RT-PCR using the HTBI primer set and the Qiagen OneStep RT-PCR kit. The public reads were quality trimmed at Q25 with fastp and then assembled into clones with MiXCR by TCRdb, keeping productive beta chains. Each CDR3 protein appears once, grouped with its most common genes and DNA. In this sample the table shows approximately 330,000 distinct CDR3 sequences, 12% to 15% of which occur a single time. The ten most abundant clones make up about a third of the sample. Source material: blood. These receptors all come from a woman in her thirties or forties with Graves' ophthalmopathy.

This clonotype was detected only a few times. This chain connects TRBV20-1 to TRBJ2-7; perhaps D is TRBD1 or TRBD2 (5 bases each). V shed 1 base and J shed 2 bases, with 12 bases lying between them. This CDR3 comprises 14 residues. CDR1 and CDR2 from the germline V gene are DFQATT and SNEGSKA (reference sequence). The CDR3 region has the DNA TGCAGTGCTAGAGCTTGGGACCCTGCCTACGAGCAGTACTTC. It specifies CSARAWDPAYEQYF.

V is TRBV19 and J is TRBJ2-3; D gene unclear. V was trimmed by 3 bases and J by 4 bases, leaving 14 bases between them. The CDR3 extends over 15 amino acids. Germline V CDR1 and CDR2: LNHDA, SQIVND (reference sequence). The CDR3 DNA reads TGTGCCAGTAGTATCGGAGTGAGGCATCCAGATACGCAGTATTTT. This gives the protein CASSIGVRHPDTQYF. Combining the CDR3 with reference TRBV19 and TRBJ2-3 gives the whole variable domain DGGITQSPKYLFRKEGQNVTLSCEQNLNHDAMYWYRQDPGQGLRLIYYSQIVNDFQKGDIAEGYSVSREKKESFPLTVTSAQKNPTAFYLCASSIGVRHPDTQYFGPGTRLTVL.

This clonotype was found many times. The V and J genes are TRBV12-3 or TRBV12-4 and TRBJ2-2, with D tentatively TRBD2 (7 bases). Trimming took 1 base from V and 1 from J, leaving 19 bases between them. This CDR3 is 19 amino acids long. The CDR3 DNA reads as TGTGCCAGCAGTTTAGTCAGGGGCCTAGCGGAACGGAACACCGGGGAGCTGTTTTTT. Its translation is CASSLVRGLAERNTGELFF.

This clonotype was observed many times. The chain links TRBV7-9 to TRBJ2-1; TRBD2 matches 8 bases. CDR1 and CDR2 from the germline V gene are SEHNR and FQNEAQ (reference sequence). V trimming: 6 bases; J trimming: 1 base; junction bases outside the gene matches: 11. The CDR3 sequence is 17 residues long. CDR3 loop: CASRISRGGASYNEQFF. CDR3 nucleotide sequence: TGTGCCAGCAGGATTTCCCGGGGGGGCGCATCCTACAATGAGCAGTTCTTC.

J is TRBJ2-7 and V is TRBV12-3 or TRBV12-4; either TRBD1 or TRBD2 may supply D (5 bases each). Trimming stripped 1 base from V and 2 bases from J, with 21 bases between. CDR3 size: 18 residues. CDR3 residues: CASSLDGTEYPKTYEQYF. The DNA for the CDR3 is TGTGCCAGCAGTTTAGACGGGACGGAGTACCCGAAAACCTACGAGCAGTACTTC.

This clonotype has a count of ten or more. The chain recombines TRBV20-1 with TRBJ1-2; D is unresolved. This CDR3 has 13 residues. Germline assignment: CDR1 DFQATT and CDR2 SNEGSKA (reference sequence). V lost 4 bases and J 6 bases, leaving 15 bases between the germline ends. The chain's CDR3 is CSATYALRDGYTF. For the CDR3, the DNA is TGCAGTGCTACATATGCATTGCGGGATGGCTACACCTTC.

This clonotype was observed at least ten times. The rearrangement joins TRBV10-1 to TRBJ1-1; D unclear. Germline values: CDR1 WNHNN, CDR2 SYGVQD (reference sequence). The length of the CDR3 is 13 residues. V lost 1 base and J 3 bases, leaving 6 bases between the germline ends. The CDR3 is CASSEYPDTEAFF. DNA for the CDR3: TGCGCCAGCAGTGAGTACCCGGACACTGAAGCTTTCTTT.

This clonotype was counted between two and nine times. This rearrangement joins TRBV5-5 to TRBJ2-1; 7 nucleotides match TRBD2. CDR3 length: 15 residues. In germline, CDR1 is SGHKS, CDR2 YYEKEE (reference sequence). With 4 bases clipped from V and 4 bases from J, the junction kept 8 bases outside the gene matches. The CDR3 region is CASSPGLTIYNEQFF. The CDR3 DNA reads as TGTGCCAGCAGCCCGGGACTAACCATTTACAATGAGCAGTTCTTC.

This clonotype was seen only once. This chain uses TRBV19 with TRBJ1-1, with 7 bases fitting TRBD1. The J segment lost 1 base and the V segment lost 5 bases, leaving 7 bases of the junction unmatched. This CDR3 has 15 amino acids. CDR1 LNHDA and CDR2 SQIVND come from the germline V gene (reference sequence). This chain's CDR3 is CASSARTGANTEAFF. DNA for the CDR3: TGTGCCAGTAGTGCCCGGACAGGCGCGAACACTGAAGCTTTCTTT.